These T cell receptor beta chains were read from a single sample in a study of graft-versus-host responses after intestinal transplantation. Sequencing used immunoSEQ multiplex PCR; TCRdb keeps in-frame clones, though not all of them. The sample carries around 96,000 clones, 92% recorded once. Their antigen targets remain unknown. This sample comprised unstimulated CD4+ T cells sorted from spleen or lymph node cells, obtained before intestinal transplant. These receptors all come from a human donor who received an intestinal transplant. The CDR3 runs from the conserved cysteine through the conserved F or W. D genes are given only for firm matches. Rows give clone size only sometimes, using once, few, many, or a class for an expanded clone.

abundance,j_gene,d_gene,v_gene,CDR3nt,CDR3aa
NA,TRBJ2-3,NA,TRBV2,TGTGCCAGCAGTGAAGGACAGTACACAGATACGCAGTATTTT,CASSEGQYTDTQYF
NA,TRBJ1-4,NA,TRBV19,TGTGCCAGTAGTATTCAGGCAACTAATGAAAAACTGTTTTTT,CASSIQATNEKLFF
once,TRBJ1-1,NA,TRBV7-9,TGTGCCAGCAGCCCCACCCTCGGGAAGAACACTGAAGCTTTCTTT,CASSPTLGKNTEAFF
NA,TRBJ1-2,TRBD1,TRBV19,TGTGCCAGCGGCCGGGACAGGGGTGGCCGGGACTATGGCTACACCTTC,CASGRDRGGRDYGYTF
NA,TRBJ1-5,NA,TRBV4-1,TGCGCCAGCAGCCAGCCTACAGGCAATCAGCCCCAGCATTTT,CASSQPTGNQPQHF
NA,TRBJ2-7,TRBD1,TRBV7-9,TGTGCCAGCAGCGCGGAGTGGGGGGACAGGTCAACCTACGAGCAGTACTTC,CASSAEWGDRSTYEQYF
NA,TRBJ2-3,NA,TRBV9,TGTGCCAGCAGCGCCCCCGACACTTATACGCAGTATTTT,CASSAPDTYTQYF
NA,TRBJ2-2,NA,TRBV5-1,TGCGCCAGCAGCTTGGTATCCGGGGTCACCGGGGAGCTGTTTTTT,CASSLVSGVTGELFF
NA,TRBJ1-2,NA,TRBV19,TGTGCCAGTAGTATAGGGGGCGCGTATGGCTACACCTTC,CASSIGGAYGYTF
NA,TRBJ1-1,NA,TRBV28,TGTGCCAGCAGTTCCCACCCGTATCGACCGGGAAACACTGAAGCTTTCTTT,CASSSHPYRPGNTEAFF
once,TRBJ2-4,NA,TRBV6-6,TGTGCCAGCGCCGGGTCACAGGGTGGAAACATTCAGTACTTC,CASAGSQGGNIQYF
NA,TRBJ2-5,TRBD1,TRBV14,TGTGCCAGCAGCCACGGACAGGGGTTGGAGACCCAGTACTTC,CASSHGQGLETQYF
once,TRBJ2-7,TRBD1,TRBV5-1,TGCGCCAGCAGCCCTAGACAGGGGGCAGGGGAGCAGTACTTC,CASSPRQGAGEQYF
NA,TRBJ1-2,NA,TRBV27,TGTGCCAGCAGGGTACGGGAAGTAGCTAACTATGGCTACACCTTC,CASRVREVANYGYTF
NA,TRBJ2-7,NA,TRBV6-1,TGTGCCAGCAGTGAAGCCGGGACACAGGACTACGAGCAGTACTTC,CASSEAGTQDYEQYF
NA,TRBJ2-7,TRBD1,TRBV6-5,TGTGCCAGCAGTTACGGACAGGGGATATACGAGCAGTACTTC,CASSYGQGIYEQYF
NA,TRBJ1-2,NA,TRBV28,TGTGCCAGCAGTTTCTCCCAGTTATACCGAAATAACTATGGCTACACCTTC,CASSFSQLYRNNYGYTF
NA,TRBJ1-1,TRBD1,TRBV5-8,TGTGCCAGCACCCCGGACAGGGCCCGAGCCAACACTGAAGCTTTCTTT,CASTPDRARANTEAFF
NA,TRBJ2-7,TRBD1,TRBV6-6,TGTGCCAGCAGTTACTCGGGGACAGGGGGAGCCTACGAGCAGTACTTC,CASSYSGTGGAYEQYF
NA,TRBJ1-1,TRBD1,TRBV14,TGTGCCAGCAGCCAAGGCCCCAGGGGGCAAGGCGGGAACACTGAAGCTTTCTTT,CASSQGPRGQGGNTEAFF
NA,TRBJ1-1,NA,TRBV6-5,TGTGCCAGCAGTTTCACAGGGGAAGCTTTCTTT,CASSFTGEAFF
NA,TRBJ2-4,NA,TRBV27,TGTGCCAGCAGTTTTTCCTCTCGGGGGAAAAACATTCAGTACTTC,CASSFSSRGKNIQYF
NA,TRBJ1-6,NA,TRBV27,TGTGCCAGCAGTTTAGCGGGAGCGTCACCCCTCCACTTT,CASSLAGASPLHF
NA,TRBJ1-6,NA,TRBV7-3,TGTGCCAGCAGCTTACAGGGTACTTCACCCCTCCACTTT,CASSLQGTSPLHF